Listed below are T cell receptor beta chains from one sample, sequenced in a study of blood T cell repertoires in COVID-19. TCRdb's copy holds only in-frame clones and misses some; the assay was immunoSEQ multiplex PCR. The repertoire holds around 92,000 clones, with about 84% as singletons. The sequenced material came from peripheral blood. The receptor source for this set is a human donor in a cohort sampled during active COVID-19. Both conserved end residues are part of each CDR3. D genes are given only for firm matches. The size field is filled for only some rows; it gives once, few, many or a size class.

v_call	j_call	clone_size	d_call	cdr3_nt	cdr3_aa
TRBV6-4	TRBJ2-7	NA	TRBD2	TGTGCCAGCAGTTACCACTCTGGACTAGCGGGTTCCTACGAGCAGTACTTC	CASSYHSGLAGSYEQYF
TRBV27	TRBJ1-5	NA	NA	TGTGCCAGCAGTTTATCGCACAGTAAACAGCCCCAGCATTTT	CASSLSHSKQPQHF
TRBV10-3	TRBJ2-3	NA	TRBD2	TGTGCCATCAGATTAGCGGGGGGGACAGATACGCAGTATTTT	CAIRLAGGTDTQYF
TRBV10-3	TRBJ1-3	NA	TRBD1	TGTGCCATCAGTTTTACCGGGACAGGGGGGAACACCATATATTTT	CAISFTGTGGNTIYF
TRBV11-1	TRBJ2-3	NA	NA	TGTGCCAGCAGCTTTCGGGGGACGCAGTATTTT	CASSFRGTQYF
TRBV10-3	TRBJ1-5	NA	NA	TGTGCCATCAGCCGAGGGGGTGATCAGCCCCAGCATTTT	CAISRGGDQPQHF
TRBV5-1	TRBJ2-2	NA	TRBD2	TGCGCCAGCAGCACGACTAGCGGGAGAACCGGGGAGCTGTTTTTT	CASSTTSGRTGELFF
TRBV28	TRBJ1-1	once	TRBD1	TGTGCCAGCAGTTTCCGCGACAGGGCAGCTGGGGAGAACACTGAAGCTTTCTTT	CASSFRDRAAGENTEAFF
TRBV5-6	TRBJ1-3	NA	NA	TGTGCCAGCAGCTTGGGGCGGACAGTCGGAAACACCATATATTTT	CASSLGRTVGNTIYF
TRBV18	TRBJ2-5	NA	NA	TGTGCCAGCTCACCGAGTCGGGAAGAGACCCAGTACTTC	CASSPSREETQYF
TRBV7-9	TRBJ1-2	NA	NA	TGTGCCAGCAGCTTAGCCGCGTCCCTAAGGGGTGGGAACTATGGCTACACCTTC	CASSLAASLRGGNYGYTF
TRBV7-9	TRBJ1-4	NA	TRBD1	TGTGCCAGCAGCATAGGGACAGGCGGTAATGAAAAACTGTTTTTT	CASSIGTGGNEKLFF
TRBV9	TRBJ2-7	NA	NA	TGTGCCAGCAGCGTAGATGTGGGGCCCTACGAGCAGTACTTC	CASSVDVGPYEQYF
TRBV7-9	TRBJ1-2	NA	TRBD1	TGTGCCAGCACCCCCGGCACAGGGGCGGGTGGCTACACCTTC	CASTPGTGAGGYTF
TRBV7-9	TRBJ2-2	NA	TRBD1	TGTGCCAGCAGCCCCCAGGCGACAGGGGCCGGGGAGCTGTTTTTT	CASSPQATGAGELFF
TRBV6-5	TRBJ2-7	NA	NA	TGTGCCAGCAGTTACTCGAGTCAGGGGTTCTACGAGCAGTACTTC	CASSYSSQGFYEQYF
TRBV4-1	TRBJ1-5	NA	TRBD1	TGCGCCAGCAGCCAAACTCCGACAGGGGTTCAGCCCCAGCATTTT	CASSQTPTGVQPQHF
TRBV9	TRBJ2-1	NA	NA	TGTGCCAGCAGCCCGGCTGGGACTCCACACAATGAGCAGTTCTTC	CASSPAGTPHNEQFF
TRBV7-2	TRBJ1-5	once	TRBD1	TGTGCCAGCAGCCCAGCAGGGGGCCAGCCCCAGCATTTT	CASSPAGGQPQHF
TRBV7-9	TRBJ2-1	NA	TRBD2	TGTGCCAGCAGCTTAGAAACTAGCGGGTTCATTTCGGGCTACAATGAGCAGTTCTTC	CASSLETSGFISGYNEQFF